Described below is a single T cell receptor (beta chain) sequence and its context. The sample comes from a study of blood T cell repertoires in COVID-19. Study-level background: COVID-19 samples collected from the United States, Italy and Spain covered acute and convalescent phases. Sources were T cells, B-cell-depleted T cells, or PBMCs; the material itself was cDNA or gDNA.

The V end lost 4 bases, the J end lost 1 base, and 5 bases lay between the germline ends. This CDR3 comprises 12 residues. In germline, CDR1 is SNHLY, CDR2 FYNNEI. In the authors' methods: Reference gene primer amplification yielded estimated nucleated cell counts. Profiling relied on immunoSEQ multiplex PCR, and the TCRdb table lists in-frame clones only, not all of them. V, J and clone size derive from that table, while D and trimming were established from the DNA sequence. Of 50,000 to 75,000 clones detected, 75% to 95% appear once; the ten largest clones hold roughly 8.1%. V usage is TRBV2 and J usage is TRBJ2-7, with unresolved D. Sequenced sample: peripheral blood. This clonotype was obtained from a human donor in a cohort sampled during active COVID-19. The CDR3 loop is CASSGTSYEQYF. The CDR3 DNA follows: TGTGCCAGCAGTGGTACTTCCTACGAGCAGTACTTC.